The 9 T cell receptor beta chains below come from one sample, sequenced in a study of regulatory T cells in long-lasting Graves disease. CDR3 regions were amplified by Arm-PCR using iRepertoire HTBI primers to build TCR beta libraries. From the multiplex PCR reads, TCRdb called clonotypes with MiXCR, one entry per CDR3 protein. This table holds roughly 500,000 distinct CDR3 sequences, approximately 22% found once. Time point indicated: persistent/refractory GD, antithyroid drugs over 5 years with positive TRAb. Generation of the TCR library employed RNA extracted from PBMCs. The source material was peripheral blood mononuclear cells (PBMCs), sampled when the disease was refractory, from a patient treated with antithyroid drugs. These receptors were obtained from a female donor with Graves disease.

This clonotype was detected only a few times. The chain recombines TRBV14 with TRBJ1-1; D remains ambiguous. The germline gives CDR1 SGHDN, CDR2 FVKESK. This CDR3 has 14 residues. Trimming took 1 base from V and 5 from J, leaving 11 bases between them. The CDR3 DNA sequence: TGTGCCAGCAGCCAAGGTGTGGCTTTAACTGAAGCTTTCTTT. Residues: CASSQGVALTEAFF. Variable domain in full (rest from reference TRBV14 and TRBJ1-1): EAGVTQFPSHSVIEKGQTVTLRCDPISGHDNLYWYRRVMGKEIKFLLHFVKESKQDESGMPNNRFLAERTGGTYSTLKVQPAELEDSGVYFCASSQGVALTEAFFGQGTRLTVV.

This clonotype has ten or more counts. CDR3 nucleotide sequence: TGTGCCAGCAGCCTGACAGGGGGTACTAATGAAAAACTGTTTTTT. Translating gives CASSLTGGTNEKLFF. This chain uses TRBV11-3 with TRBJ1-4, with 9 bases that match TRBD1. The CDR3 has 15 amino acids. Germline trimming cut 5 bases from V and 2 bases from J; bases unmatched to any gene: 3. The V gene's germline CDR1 is SGHNT and CDR2 YENEEA.

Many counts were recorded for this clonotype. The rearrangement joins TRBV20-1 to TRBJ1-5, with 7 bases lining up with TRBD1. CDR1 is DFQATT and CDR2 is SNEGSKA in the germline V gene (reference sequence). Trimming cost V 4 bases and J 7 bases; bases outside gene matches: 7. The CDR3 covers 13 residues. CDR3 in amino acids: CSAMGTDSQPQHF. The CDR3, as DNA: TGCAGTGCTATGGGGACAGATAGCCAGCCCCAGCATTTT.

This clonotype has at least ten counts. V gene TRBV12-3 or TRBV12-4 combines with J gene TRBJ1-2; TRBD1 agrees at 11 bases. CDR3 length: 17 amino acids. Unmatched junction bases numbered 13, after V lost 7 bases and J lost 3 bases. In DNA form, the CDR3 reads TGTGCCAGCACCATTCGAAGAGGACAGGGGGCCTACTATGGCTACACCTTC. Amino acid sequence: CASTIRRGQGAYYGYTF.

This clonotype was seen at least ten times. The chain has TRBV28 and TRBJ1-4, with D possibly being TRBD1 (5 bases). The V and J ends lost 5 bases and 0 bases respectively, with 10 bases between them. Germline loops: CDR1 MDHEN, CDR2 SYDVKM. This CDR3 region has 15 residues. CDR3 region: CASSGGTTTNEKLFF. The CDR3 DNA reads TGTGCCAGCAGTGGAGGGACCACAACTAATGAAAAACTGTTTTTT.

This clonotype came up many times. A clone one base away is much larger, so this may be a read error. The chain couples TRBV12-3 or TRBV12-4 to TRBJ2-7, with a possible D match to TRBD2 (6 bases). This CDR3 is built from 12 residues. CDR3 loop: CASSLADYEQYF. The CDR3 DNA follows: TGTGCCAGCAGCTTAGCGGACTACGAGCAGTACTTC.

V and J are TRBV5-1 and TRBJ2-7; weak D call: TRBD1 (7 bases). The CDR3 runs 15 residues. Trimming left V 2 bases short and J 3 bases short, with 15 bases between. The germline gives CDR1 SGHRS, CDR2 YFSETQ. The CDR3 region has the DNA TGCGCCAGCAGCTTCGGTGGCGGGACAGACTACGAGCAGTACTTC. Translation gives CASSFGGGTDYEQYF.

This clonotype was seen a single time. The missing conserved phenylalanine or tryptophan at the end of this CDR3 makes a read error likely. CDR3 in DNA: TGTGCCAGCAGTTCAACGCGTCGTCGATCAACTCTCCGGAATTACATGAACACTGAAGCTTTCCTT. It translates to CASSSTRRRSTLRNYMNTEAFL. The chain uses TRBV28 and TRBJ1-1; D is ambiguous. The CDR3 has 22 residues. From germline, CDR1 is MDHEN and CDR2 SYDVKM. Trimming stripped 4 bases from V and 0 bases from J, with 33 bases between.

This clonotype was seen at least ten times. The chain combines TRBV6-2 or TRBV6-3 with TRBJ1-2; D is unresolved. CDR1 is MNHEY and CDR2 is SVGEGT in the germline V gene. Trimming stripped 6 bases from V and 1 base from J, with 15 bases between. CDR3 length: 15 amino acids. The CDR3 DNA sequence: TGTGCCAGCAGCCCGACCGGCCCTCATAACTATGGCTACACCTTC. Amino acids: CASSPTGPHNYGYTF.